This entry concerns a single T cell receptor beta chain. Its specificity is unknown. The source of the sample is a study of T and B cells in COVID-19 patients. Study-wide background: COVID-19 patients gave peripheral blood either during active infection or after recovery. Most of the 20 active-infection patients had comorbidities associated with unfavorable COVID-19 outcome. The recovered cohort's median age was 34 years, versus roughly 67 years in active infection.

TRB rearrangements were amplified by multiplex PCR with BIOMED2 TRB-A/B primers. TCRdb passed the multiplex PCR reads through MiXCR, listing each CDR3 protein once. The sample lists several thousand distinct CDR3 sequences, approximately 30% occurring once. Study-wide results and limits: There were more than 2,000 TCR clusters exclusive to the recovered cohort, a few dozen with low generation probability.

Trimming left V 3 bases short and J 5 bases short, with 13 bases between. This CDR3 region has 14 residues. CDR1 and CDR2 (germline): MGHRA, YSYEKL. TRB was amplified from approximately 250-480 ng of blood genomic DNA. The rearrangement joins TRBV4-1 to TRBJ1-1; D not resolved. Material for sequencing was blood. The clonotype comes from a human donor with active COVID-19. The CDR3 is CASSHDLPGTEAFF. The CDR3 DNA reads TGCGCCAGCAGCCATGACTTACCGGGGACTGAAGCTTTCTTT.